These T cell receptor beta chains were read from a single sample in a study of blood T cell repertoires in COVID-19. Using immunoSEQ multiplex PCR, the repertoire was profiled, and TCRdb retains in-frame clones only, with some absent. Among approximately 150,000 clones listed, about 86% were seen once. Sample: peripheral blood. The receptors were gathered from a woman in her sixties with acute or convalescent COVID-19. The CDR3 runs from the conserved cysteine through the conserved F or W. The D gene is left open where the match is weak. Size tells how often a clone was seen (once, few, many) or the class of an expanded clone, and some rows leave it out.

.,TRBJ2-5,TRBV19,TRBD1,TGTGCCAGTAGTGGGGACAGAGAAGAGACCCAGTACTTC,CASSGDREETQYF
.,TRBJ2-5,TRBV7-9,.,TGTGCCAGCAGCTTAGTAGGAGGGAGAGAGACCCAGTACTTC,CASSLVGGRETQYF
.,TRBJ1-3,TRBV4-2,TRBD1,TGTGCCAGCAGCCAAGTTCGGGACAGGGGGCCTGGAAACACCATATATTTT,CASSQVRDRGPGNTIYF
.,TRBJ1-6,TRBV5-1,TRBD1,TGCGCCAGCTGGACGGGACAGGTGAATTCACCCCTCCACTTT,CASWTGQVNSPLHF
.,TRBJ2-7,TRBV27,.,TGTGCCAGCAGTTTTGGTCAGGGCAGCCACGAGCAGTACTTC,CASSFGQGSHEQYF
once,TRBJ1-2,TRBV11-1,.,TGTGCCAGCAGCCCCGGGCGGGGAGGCTATGGCTACACCTTC,CASSPGRGGYGYTF
.,TRBJ1-2,TRBV4-1,TRBD1,TGCGCCAGTCACAATCCGGGACAGGGGGTAGGCTACACCTTC,CASHNPGQGVGYTF
.,TRBJ2-1,TRBV10-3,.,TGTGCCATCAGTGACGGACGGACTCGAGGCAATGAGCAGTTCTTC,CAISDGRTRGNEQFF
.,TRBJ1-2,TRBV5-6,TRBD1,TGTGCCAGCAGCACCGCAGGGGGCTTCATCTATGGCTACACCTTC,CASSTAGGFIYGYTF
once,TRBJ2-1,TRBV4-3,.,TGCGCCAGCAGCCAAGATTTCCGGTCGACCTACAATGAGCAGTTCTTC,CASSQDFRSTYNEQFF
.,TRBJ2-4,TRBV9,TRBD1,TGTGCCAGCAGCACAGGGGAGTTAGGTAGGGGCATTCAGTACTTC,CASSTGELGRGIQYF
.,TRBJ1-2,TRBV25-1,TRBD1,TGTGCCAGCAGTGATCCGGGACAGGTGTATTATGGCTACACCTTC,CASSDPGQVYYGYTF
.,TRBJ2-7,TRBV7-6,TRBD1,TGTGCCAGCAGCCCCCGGGACAGAGGGTCCTACGAGCAGTACTTC,CASSPRDRGSYEQYF
few,TRBJ1-1,TRBV6-5,.,TGTGCCAGCAGTCACCGGGGTCGGGGGAACACTGAAGCTTTCTTT,CASSHRGRGNTEAFF
.,TRBJ2-2,TRBV4-2,.,TGTGCCAGCAGCCAAGATCGCGCTCGAGGCAGCGCGAACACCGGGGAGCTGTTTTTT,CASSQDRARGSANTGELFF
.,TRBJ1-1,TRBV3-1/TRBV3-2,.,TGTGCCAGCAGCCCAAGCGACAGCTACACTGAAGCTTTCTTT,CASSPSDSYTEAFF
.,TRBJ1-6,TRBV4-1,TRBD1,TGCGCCAGCAGCCCCCCCACGGACCAGGGGGAATCCTATAATTCACCCCTCCACTTT,CASSPPTDQGESYNSPLHF
.,TRBJ1-1,TRBV28,TRBD1,TGTGCCAGCAGTTCCCCGGGACAGGGGTTCACTGAAGCTTTCTTT,CASSSPGQGFTEAFF
.,TRBJ2-1,TRBV4-1,.,TGCGCCAGCAGCCTTCGGACTCTCGCAGTGGAGAATGAGCAGTTCTTC,CASSLRTLAVENEQFF
.,TRBJ1-2,TRBV3-1/TRBV3-2,.,TGTGCCAGCAGCCCGATGACAGTTAACTATGGCTACACCTTC,CASSPMTVNYGYTF
.,TRBJ2-1,TRBV4-3,TRBD1,TGCGCCAGCAGCCCGACCGGGACAGGGTCTTTTTTTGGCTACAATGAGCAGTTCTTC,CASSPTGTGSFFGYNEQFF
once,TRBJ1-1,TRBV7-9,TRBD1,TGTGCCAGCAGCCCCCGAGGGGGCGCGGGCACTGAAGCTTTCTTT,CASSPRGGAGTEAFF